Listed below are T cell receptor beta chains from one sample, sequenced in a study of lymphopenia after photon versus proton radiotherapy. This table comes from immunoSEQ multiplex PCR, and its TCRdb copy is limited to in-frame clones, with some not included. The sample consists of 60,000 or so clones, about 85% of them appearing once. Sequences were derived from peripheral blood, sampled from a patient treated with proton-based radiotherapy. The source is an older man with esophageal cancer. The CDR3 runs from the conserved cysteine through the conserved F or W.

j_call v_call cdr3_length cdr3_aa
TRBJ1-1 TRBV13 14 CASSPRQGGTEAFF
TRBJ1-2 TRBV5-5 14 CASSLHREGYGYTF
TRBJ2-2 TRBV7-9 14 CASSPNRETGELFF
TRBJ2-3 TRBV6-5 12 CAAGDSTDTQYF
TRBJ2-7 TRBV5-4 13 CASSWTGAYEQYF
TRBJ1-1 TRBV5-1 14 CASSLTGRDTEAFF
TRBJ1-4 TRBV4-1 15 CASSQALATNEKLFF
TRBJ2-7 TRBV10-1 15 CASSESAGGPYEQYF
TRBJ2-3 TRBV5-4 16 CASSLLTGGFTDTQYF
TRBJ2-2 TRBV4-3 16 CASSQGLAEDTGKLFF
TRBJ2-5 TRBV5-1 13 CASSGGGRETQYF
TRBJ1-2 TRBV6-4 13 CASSFGRSGGYTF
TRBJ1-2 TRBV19 14 CASSMEGLIYGYTF
TRBJ2-7 TRBV7-9 12 CASSFPGGEQYF
TRBJ2-1 TRBV5-5 16 CASSLAQGSSYNEQFF
TRBJ2-5 TRBV27 17 CASSPLGGETYQETQYF
TRBJ2-7 TRBV6-6 14 CASRTGSPSYEQYF
TRBJ2-4 TRBV6-6 15 CASSYEALAKNIQYF
TRBJ1-1 TRBV5-1 15 CASSPGQGRGTEAFF
TRBJ1-1 TRBV4-3 13 CASSLEPRSEAFF
TRBJ1-5 TRBV15 15 CATSRGIAGNQPQHF
TRBJ2-2 TRBV7-3 16 CASSLYQLANTGELFF
TRBJ1-3 TRBV12-5 14 CASGLDLGGNTIYF
TRBJ2-4 TRBV23-1 19 CASSPDETGDFEAKNIQYF
TRBJ2-3 TRBV5-1 16 CASSLAQLAGTDTQYF
TRBJ2-6 TRBV6-1 16 CASSVPPGAGANVLTF
TRBJ1-1 TRBV19 15 CASSMGQGGNTEAFF
TRBJ1-2 TRBV30 13 CAWSDGVSVGYTF
TRBJ1-2 TRBV7-2 11 CASSTGQGYTF
TRBJ2-7 TRBV7-2 14 CASSREVRRYEQYF
TRBJ1-1 TRBV18 14 CASSPRGAGTEAFF
NA TRBV7-2 15 CASSLVGGRADEQYF
TRBJ2-1 TRBV10-3 12 CAGGGVGNEQFF
TRBJ2-7 TRBV19 17 CASSPRAGVGVQYEQYF
TRBJ1-1 TRBV7-2 15 CASSFRTVPPTEAFF
TRBJ2-3 TRBV29-1 13 CSVDGPLSDTQYF
TRBJ2-1 TRBV19 13 CASRYSFYNEQFF
TRBJ2-5 TRBV7-9 15 CASSLIGGFEETQYF
TRBJ2-7 TRBV6-1 12 CASSESGYEQYF
TRBJ1-2 TRBV27 16 CASSPSWAGAQYGYTF
TRBJ2-3 TRBV19 13 CASSPQYGDTQYF
TRBJ2-2 TRBV19 16 CASRPFRDTNTGELFF
TRBJ2-2 TRBV5-6 16 CASSLVAGRNTGELFF
TRBJ1-3 TRBV9 14 CASSPRVGGNTIYF
TRBJ2-4 TRBV11-2 12 CASSSPANIQYF
TRBJ2-5 TRBV6-6 15 CASRTRGGIQETQYF
TRBJ1-6 TRBV4-2 15 CASSQLAGQVSSLHF
TRBJ2-7 TRBV11-2 13 CASSLGVWGEQYF
TRBJ1-5 TRBV27 15 CASSLGTGWGQPQHF
TRBJ2-7 TRBV5-1 15 CASSKGQGGDYEQYF
NA TRBV11-2 16 CASSSPTDRRYYEQYF
TRBJ1-1 TRBV5-5 15 CASSLAGQDSTEAFF
TRBJ2-2 TRBV9 18 CASSESPRGVGNTGELFF
TRBJ2-5 TRBV9 17 CASSVEGGLEVGETQYF
TRBJ1-1 TRBV5-1 16 CASSFGSYSPDTEAFF